One sample yielded the 24 T cell receptor beta chains listed below, sequenced in a study of control samples from healthy donors and cancer patients. TCRdb's copy holds only in-frame clones and misses some; the assay was immunoSEQ multiplex PCR. Among some 11,000 clones listed, roughly 94% were seen once. The specimen sequenced was PBMCs. Receptor source: a man aged 65-85 years with head and neck cancer.

The V gene is TRBV29-1, the J gene TRBJ1-2; D remains unclear. This CDR3 has 13 amino acids. CDR1 is SQVTM, CDR2 ANQGSEA, per germline. V lost 6 bases and J lost 5, with 16 bases in between. The chain's CDR3 is CSVELKAQYGYTF. The CDR3 region has the DNA TGCAGCGTCGAGTTGAAAGCGCAGTATGGCTACACCTTC. The complete variable domain, with remaining parts taken from reference TRBV29-1 and TRBJ1-2, reads SAVISQKPSRDICQRGTSLTIQCQVDSQVTMMFWYRQQPGQSLTLIATANQGSEATYESGFVIDKFPISRPNLTFSTLTVSNMSPEDSSIYLCSVELKAQYGYTFGSGTRLTVV.

The V call is TRBV24-1, the J call TRBJ2-3; 7 nucleotides match TRBD2. Trimming took 9 bases from V and 6 from J; bases not matched to a gene: 26. Germline CDR1 reads KGHDR; CDR2 reads SFDVKD. This CDR3 comprises 19 residues. The CDR3 region has the DNA TGTGCCACCGTCCCTTACACCAGAGACCCGCGGGAGTCGGGGGATACGCAGTATTTT. This gives the protein CATVPYTRDPRESGDTQYF.

CDR3 nucleotides: TGCGCCAGCAGCCAAGGAAAGGATAGGACCTACAATGAGCAGTTCTTC. This translates into CASSQGKDRTYNEQFF. The chain combines TRBV4-1 with TRBJ2-1; D is uncertain. The CDR3 contains 16 residues. Between the trimmed V and J ends, which lost 1 base and 2 bases, there was a span of 12 bases. Germline V gene data show CDR1 as MGHRA and CDR2 as YSYEKL.

The V call is TRBV6-2 or TRBV6-3, the J call TRBJ2-5; possibly TRBD2 for D (6 bases). The CDR3 extends over 18 amino acids. Germline V gene data show CDR1 as MNHEY and CDR2 as SVGEGT. The V end lost 2 bases, the J end lost 3 bases, and 22 bases lay between the germline ends. CDR3 sequence: CASSYGAGGTKKKETQYF. As DNA, the CDR3 is TGTGCCAGCAGTTACGGGGCTGGGGGGACGAAAAAAAAAGAGACCCAGTACTTC.

This chain links TRBV3-1 (or the pseudogene TRBV3-2) with TRBJ1-3; D is possibly TRBD1 (5 bases). The CDR3 extends over 15 amino acids. V lost 1 base and J lost 1, with 8 bases in between. CDR1 and CDR2 (germline): LGHDT, YNNKEL (reference sequence). The CDR3 sequence: CASSQGWGSGNTIYF. DNA for the CDR3: TGTGCCAGCAGCCAAGGTTGGGGGTCTGGAAACACCATATATTTT.

This sequence joins TRBV2 and TRBJ2-7; 9 positions agree with TRBD1. This CDR3 spans 14 amino acids. The V segment lost 5 bases and the J segment 3 bases; nucleotides outside the gene matches: 5. Germline CDR1 and CDR2: SNHLY and FYNNEI. CDR3 amino acids: CASSPGQGFYEQYF. The CDR3 DNA is TGTGCCAGCAGTCCGGGACAGGGCTTCTACGAGCAGTACTTC.

This sequence joins TRBV19 and TRBJ1-1; 8 positions agree with TRBD1. V lost 4 bases, J lost 4 bases, and 2 bases stayed unmatched. The CDR3 contains 13 residues. Germline CDR1 LNHDA, CDR2 SQIVND (reference sequence). The CDR3 reads CASSSQGATEAFF. The DNA for the CDR3 is TGTGCCAGTAGTAGTCAGGGGGCCACTGAAGCTTTCTTT.

This chain joins TRBV7-9 and TRBJ1-4, with D uncertain. The V end was cut by 5 bases, the J end by 8 bases, with 15 bases between. This CDR3 region has 14 residues. In germline, CDR1 is SEHNR, CDR2 FQNEAQ (reference sequence). The CDR3 nucleotides are TGTGCCAGCAGCCAGAGAGAGGGTGGGGAAAAACTGTTTTTT. Encoded protein: CASSQREGGEKLFF.

The chain links TRBV4-2 to TRBJ2-5; D may match TRBD1 or TRBD2 (6 bases each). V was cut by 4 bases and J by 5 bases, with 17 bases left in between. This CDR3 spans 15 amino acids. In germline, CDR1 is LGHNA, CDR2 YNFKEQ. The CDR3 loop reads CASSLRGEDRETQYF. The CDR3 DNA sequence: TGTGCCAGCAGCCTTAGGGGGGAAGATCGGGAGACCCAGTACTTC.

The genes are TRBV30 and TRBJ2-3; a weak D match, TRBD1 (6 bases). Germline CDR1 and CDR2: GTSNPN and SVGIG (reference sequence). V was shortened by 3 bases and J by 6 bases, with 13 bases between the two germline ends. The CDR3 length is 13 residues. CDR3 sequence: CAWRARGHDTQYF. In nucleotides, the CDR3 is TGTGCCTGGAGAGCCAGGGGTCATGATACGCAGTATTTT.

This sequence joins TRBV20-1 and TRBJ1-2, with D possibly being TRBD1 (5 bases). Per the germline V gene, CDR1 is DFQATT and CDR2 is SNEGSKA (reference sequence). This CDR3 comprises 10 residues. The CDR3, as DNA: TGCGGCCTGGGGGGCTATGGCTACACCTTC. The encoded protein is CGLGGYGYTF.

In DNA, the CDR3 is TGTGCCAGCGGCGGACAGGTCGATGAGCAGTTCTTC. Translated: CASGGQVDEQFF. The chain links TRBV6-6 to TRBJ2-1, with 7 bases identical to TRBD1. The CDR3 loop spans 12 amino acids. V lost 8 bases, J lost 8 bases, and 6 bases stayed unmatched. Germline assignment: CDR1 MNHNY and CDR2 SVGAGI (reference sequence).

This chain links TRBV11-2 with TRBJ2-7; D is ambiguous. Germline assignment: CDR1 SGHAT and CDR2 FQNNGV. With 5 bases removed from V and 2 bases from J, the gap between germline ends came to 7 bases. There are 12 residues in the CDR3. The DNA of the CDR3 is TGTGCCAGCAGCCCCGCACCCTACGAGCAGTACTTC. It yields the protein CASSPAPYEQYF.

This chain joins TRBV9 and TRBJ2-1; D gene uncertain. Deletions cut 1 base from V and 9 bases from J, with 8 bases between. Germline-derived CDR1 and CDR2 are SGDLS and YYNGEE. This CDR3 is 12 amino acids long. CDR3 loop: CASSVLVGEQFF. The CDR3 nucleotides read TGTGCCAGCAGCGTACTCGTTGGTGAGCAGTTCTTC.

J is TRBJ2-3 and V is TRBV7-2; D is undetermined. The V gene lost 6 bases and the J gene lost 1 base, with 11 bases spanning the gap. CDR3 length: 14 residues. CDR1 and CDR2 (germline): SGHTA, FQGNSA. CDR3: CASSLGLGTDTQYF. The CDR3 DNA follows: TGTGCCAGCAGTCTAGGCCTGGGCACAGATACGCAGTATTTT.

The chain is built from TRBV7-8 and TRBJ2-7; the D is unclear. From germline, CDR1 is SGHVS and CDR2 FQNEAQ. This CDR3 is built from 14 residues. Between the trimmed V and J ends, which lost 7 bases and 0 bases, there was a span of 13 bases. Here the CDR3 DNA reads TGTGCCAGCACCCCTCGGATAAGCTCCTACGAGCAGTACTTC. Protein sequence: CASTPRISSYEQYF.

This sequence joins TRBV5-5 and TRBJ1-2; the match to TRBD1 covers 12 bases. The V gene's germline CDR1 is SGHKS and CDR2 YYEKEE (reference sequence). V was pared by 4 bases and J by 4 bases, with 8 bases of the junction left unmatched. The CDR3 runs 16 residues. In DNA, the CDR3 is TGTGCCAGCAGCGAAACCGGGACAGGGGGCGGCTATGGCTACACCTTC. Residues: CASSETGTGGGYGYTF.

The chain recombines TRBV18 with TRBJ2-3, with TRBD2 matching 8 bases. Germline CDR1 reads KGHSH; CDR2 reads LQKENI. The CDR3 extends over 18 amino acids. V lost 3 bases and J lost 3; bases outside the gene matches: 14. DNA of the CDR3: TGTGCCAGCTCACCCGGGGGGGGCGTCGACGGGTTGACAGATACGCAGTATTTT. Its translation is CASSPGGGVDGLTDTQYF.

This rearrangement joins TRBV3-1 (or the pseudogene TRBV3-2) to TRBJ2-2; 12 bases line up with TRBD2. V gave up 3 bases and J gave up 4 bases; unmatched junction bases: 6. CDR3 length: 17 residues. CDR1 and CDR2 from the germline V gene are LGHDT and YNNKEL (reference sequence). CDR3 residues: CASSQNLAGGLTGELFF. As DNA, the CDR3 is TGTGCCAGCAGCCAGAACCTAGCGGGGGGGCTCACCGGGGAGCTGTTTTTT.

The V call is TRBV5-4, the J call TRBJ2-5, with D possibly matching TRBD1 (6 bases). The CDR3 runs to 16 residues. The V gene lost 4 bases and the J gene lost 5 bases, with 21 bases spanning the gap. Germline V gene lookup returns CDR1 SGHNT and CDR2 YYREEE (reference sequence). The CDR3 nucleotides are TGTGCCAGCAGCGGGCGGCAGGGGACGACAGTGGAGACCCAGTACTTC. As protein: CASSGRQGTTVETQYF.

The rearrangement uses TRBV3-1 (or the pseudogene TRBV3-2) and TRBJ1-2; D unresolved. Trimming took off 2 bases at V and 4 bases at J, with 8 bases between the two ends. The V gene's germline CDR1 is LGHDT and CDR2 YNNKEL (reference sequence). CDR3 size: 13 residues. In DNA form, the CDR3 reads TGTGCCAGCAGCCAACGGGGAACCTATGGCTACACCTTC. This sequence encodes CASSQRGTYGYTF.

The chain couples TRBV6-9 to TRBJ2-2; 7 nucleotides align to TRBD2. In germline, CDR1 is MNHGY, CDR2 SVAAGI. The CDR3 loop spans 17 amino acids. V lost 2 bases, J lost 4 bases, and 10 bases stayed unmatched. CDR3 sequence: CASSYRRGRAGTGELFF. CDR3 nucleotides: TGTGCCAGCAGTTATCGTAGAGGGAGGGCCGGCACCGGGGAGCTGTTTTTT.

The chain has TRBV5-1 and TRBJ1-3; no firm D call. The germline gives CDR1 SGHRS, CDR2 YFSETQ. Trimming cost V 1 base and J 2 bases, with 7 bases left between them. CDR3 length: 14 residues. The CDR3 nucleotides are TGCGCCAGCAGCTTGTCCGGGGCTGGAAACACCATATATTTT. Translated, it gives CASSLSGAGNTIYF.

The genes are TRBV29-1 and TRBJ2-1; maybe TRBD1 (5 bases). Deletions cut 0 bases from V and 1 base from J, with 10 bases between. CDR3 length: 15 residues. Germline V gene sequence: CDR1 SQVTM, CDR2 ANQGSEA. CDR3 DNA: TGCAGCGTTGAAGACCCGACAGCTTCCTACAATGAGCAGTTCTTC. It specifies CSVEDPTASYNEQFF.